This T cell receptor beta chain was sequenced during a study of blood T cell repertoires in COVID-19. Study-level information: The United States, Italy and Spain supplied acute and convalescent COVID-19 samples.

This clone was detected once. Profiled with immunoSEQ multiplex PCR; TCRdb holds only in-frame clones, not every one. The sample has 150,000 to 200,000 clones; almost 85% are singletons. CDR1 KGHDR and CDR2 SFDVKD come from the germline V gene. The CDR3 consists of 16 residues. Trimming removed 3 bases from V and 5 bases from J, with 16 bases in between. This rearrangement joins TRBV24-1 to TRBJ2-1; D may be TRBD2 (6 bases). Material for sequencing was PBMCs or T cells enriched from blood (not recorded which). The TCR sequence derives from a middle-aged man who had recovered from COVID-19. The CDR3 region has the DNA TGTGCCACCAGTGATCCCGCGCGGGGCACTCACAATGAGCAGTTCTTC. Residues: CATSDPARGTHNEQFF.